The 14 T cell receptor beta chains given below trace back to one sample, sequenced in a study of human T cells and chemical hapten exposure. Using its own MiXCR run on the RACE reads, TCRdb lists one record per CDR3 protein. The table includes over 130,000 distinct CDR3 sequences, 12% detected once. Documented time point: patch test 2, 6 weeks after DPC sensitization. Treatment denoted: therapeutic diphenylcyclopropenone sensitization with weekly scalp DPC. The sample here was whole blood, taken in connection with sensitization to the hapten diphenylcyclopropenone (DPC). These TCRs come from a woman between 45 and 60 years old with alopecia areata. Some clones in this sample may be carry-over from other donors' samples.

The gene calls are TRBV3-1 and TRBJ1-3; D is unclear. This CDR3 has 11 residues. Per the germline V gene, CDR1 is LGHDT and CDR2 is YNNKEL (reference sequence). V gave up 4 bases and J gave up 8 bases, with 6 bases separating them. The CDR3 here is CASSPGDTIYF. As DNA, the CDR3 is TGTGCCAGCAGCCCCGGAGACACCATATATTTT.

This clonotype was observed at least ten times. The CDR3 loop is CASSPQLAAGLSSGELFF. The DNA of the CDR3 is TGTGCCAGCAGTCCACAACTAGCGGCCGGACTAAGTTCCGGGGAGCTGTTTTTT. The V call is TRBV5-4, the J call TRBJ2-2, with 8 nucleotides matching TRBD2. CDR1 is SGHNT and CDR2 is YYREEE in the germline V gene (reference sequence). The CDR3 consists of 18 residues. V lost 5 bases to trimming and J lost 6 bases; unmatched junction nucleotides: 18.

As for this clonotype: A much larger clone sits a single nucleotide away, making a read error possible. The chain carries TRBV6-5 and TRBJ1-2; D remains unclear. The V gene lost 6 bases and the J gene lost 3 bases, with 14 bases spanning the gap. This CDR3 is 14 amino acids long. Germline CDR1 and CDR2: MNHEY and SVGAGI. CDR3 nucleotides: TGTGCCAGCAGCCGACTGGAGAGTTACTATGGCTACACCTTC. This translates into CASSRLESYYGYTF.

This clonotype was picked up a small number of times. The CDR3 is CASSSQGTMNTEAFF. The DNA of the CDR3 is TGTGCCAGCAGCTCCCAGGGAACAATGAACACTGAAGCTTTCTTT. The J gene is TRBJ1-1, the V gene TRBV7-2; a possible D gene is TRBD1 (5 bases). The CDR3 totals 15 residues. The V end was cut by 4 bases, the J end by 0 bases, with 12 bases between. CDR1 is SGHTA, CDR2 FQGNSA, per germline. The whole variable domain, filled in from reference TRBV7-2 and TRBJ1-1, reads GAGVSQSPSNKVTEKGKDVELRCDPISGHTALYWYRQSLGQGLEFLIYFQGNSAPDKSGLPSDRFSAERTGGSVSTLTIQRTQQEDSAVYLCASSSQGTMNTEAFFGQGTRLTVV.

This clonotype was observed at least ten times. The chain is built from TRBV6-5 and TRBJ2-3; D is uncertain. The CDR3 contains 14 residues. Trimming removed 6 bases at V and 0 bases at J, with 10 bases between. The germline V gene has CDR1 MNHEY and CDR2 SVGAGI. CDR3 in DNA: TGTGCCAGCAGGCGCACGGAAAGCACAGATACGCAGTATTTT. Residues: CASRRTESTDTQYF.

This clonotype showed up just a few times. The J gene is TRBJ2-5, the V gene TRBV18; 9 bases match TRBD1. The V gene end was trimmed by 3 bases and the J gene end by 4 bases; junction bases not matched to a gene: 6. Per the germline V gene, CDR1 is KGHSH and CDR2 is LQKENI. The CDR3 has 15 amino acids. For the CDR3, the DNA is TGTGCCAGCTCACCTGGGACAGGGAAGAGAGAGACCCAGTACTTC. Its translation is CASSPGTGKRETQYF.

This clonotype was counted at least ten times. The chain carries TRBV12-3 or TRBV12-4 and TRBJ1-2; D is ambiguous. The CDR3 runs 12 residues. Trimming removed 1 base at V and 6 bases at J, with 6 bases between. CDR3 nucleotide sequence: TGTGCCAGCAGTTTAGTACGGAATGGCTACACCTTC. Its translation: CASSLVRNGYTF.

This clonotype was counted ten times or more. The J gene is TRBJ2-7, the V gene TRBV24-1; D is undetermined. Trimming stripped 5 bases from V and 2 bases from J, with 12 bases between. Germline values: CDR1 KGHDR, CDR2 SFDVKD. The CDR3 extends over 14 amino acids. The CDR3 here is CATSVPPETYEQYF. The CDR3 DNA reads TGTGCCACCAGTGTTCCTCCGGAGACCTACGAGCAGTACTTC.

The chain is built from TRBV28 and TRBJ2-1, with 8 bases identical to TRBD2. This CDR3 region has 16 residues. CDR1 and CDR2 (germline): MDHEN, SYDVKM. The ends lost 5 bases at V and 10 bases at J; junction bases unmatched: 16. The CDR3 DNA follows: TGTGCCAGCAGTACTCCGGGCGGGAGGCCGCCGGGGGAGCAGTTCTTC. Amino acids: CASSTPGGRPPGEQFF.

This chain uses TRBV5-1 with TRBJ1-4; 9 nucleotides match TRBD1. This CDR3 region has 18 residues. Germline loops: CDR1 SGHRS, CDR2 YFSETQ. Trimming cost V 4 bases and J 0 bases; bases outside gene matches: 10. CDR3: CASSETGGTNPTNEKLFF. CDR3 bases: TGCGCCAGCAGCGAAACAGGGGGCACGAACCCAACTAATGAAAAACTGTTTTTT.

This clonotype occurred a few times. The CDR3 region has the DNA TGTGCCAGCAGCAAAGTCCTAGCGAACCCCTACGAGCAGTACTTC. Its translation is CASSKVLANPYEQYF. The chain has TRBV21-1 and TRBJ2-7; no check of the table's D call, TRBD2, against the DNA was made. TRBV21-1 is annotated as a pseudogene. This CDR3 contains 15 residues.

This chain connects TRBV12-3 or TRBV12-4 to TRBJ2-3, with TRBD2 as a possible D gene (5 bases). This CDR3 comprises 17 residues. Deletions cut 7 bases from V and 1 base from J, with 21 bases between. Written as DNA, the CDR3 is TGTGCCAGCACCTTCCTACCCGGGATGGATCGCACAGATACGCAGTATTTT. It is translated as CASTFLPGMDRTDTQYF.

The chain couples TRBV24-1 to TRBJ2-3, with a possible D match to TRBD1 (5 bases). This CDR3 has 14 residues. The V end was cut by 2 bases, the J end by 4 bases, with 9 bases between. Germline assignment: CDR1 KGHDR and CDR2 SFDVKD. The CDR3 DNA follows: TGTGCCACCAGTGATTACCAGGGTCCAGATACGCAGTATTTT. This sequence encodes CATSDYQGPDTQYF.

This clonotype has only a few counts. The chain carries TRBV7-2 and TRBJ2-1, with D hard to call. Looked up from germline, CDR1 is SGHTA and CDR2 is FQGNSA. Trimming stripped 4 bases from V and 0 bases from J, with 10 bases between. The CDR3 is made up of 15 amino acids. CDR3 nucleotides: TGTGCCAGCAGCTCCGAAGGCCTCTCCTACAATGAGCAGTTCTTC. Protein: CASSSEGLSYNEQFF.